This T cell receptor (beta chain) came from a study of control samples from healthy donors and cancer patients. This clone occurred once. Some clones are missing from TCRdb's copy, which holds only in-frame ones; the method was immunoSEQ multiplex PCR. There are approximately 110,000 clones in the sample; approximately 90% occur only once, and less than 9.5% lies in the top ten. Germline loops: CDR1 SGHVS, CDR2 FNYEAQ. The V segment lost 2 bases and the J segment 3 bases; nucleotides outside the gene matches: 7. The CDR3 consists of 17 residues. Material for sequencing was blood. The receptor comes from a woman between 18 and 30 years old in good health. The V call is TRBV7-6, the J call TRBJ2-7; the match to TRBD2 covers 13 bases. The CDR3 coding sequence is TGTGCCAGCAGCTTATTAACTAGCGGGAGGGGAATCTACGAGCAGTACTTC. It encodes CASSLLTSGRGIYEQYF. Using reference TRBV7-6 and TRBJ2-7 for the parts outside the CDR3, the full variable domain is GAGVSQSPRYKVTKRGQDVALRCDPISGHVSLYWYRQALGQGPEFLTYFNYEAQQDKSGLPNDRFSAERPEGSISTLTIQRTEQRDSAMYRCASSLLTSGRGIYEQYFGPGTRLTVT.